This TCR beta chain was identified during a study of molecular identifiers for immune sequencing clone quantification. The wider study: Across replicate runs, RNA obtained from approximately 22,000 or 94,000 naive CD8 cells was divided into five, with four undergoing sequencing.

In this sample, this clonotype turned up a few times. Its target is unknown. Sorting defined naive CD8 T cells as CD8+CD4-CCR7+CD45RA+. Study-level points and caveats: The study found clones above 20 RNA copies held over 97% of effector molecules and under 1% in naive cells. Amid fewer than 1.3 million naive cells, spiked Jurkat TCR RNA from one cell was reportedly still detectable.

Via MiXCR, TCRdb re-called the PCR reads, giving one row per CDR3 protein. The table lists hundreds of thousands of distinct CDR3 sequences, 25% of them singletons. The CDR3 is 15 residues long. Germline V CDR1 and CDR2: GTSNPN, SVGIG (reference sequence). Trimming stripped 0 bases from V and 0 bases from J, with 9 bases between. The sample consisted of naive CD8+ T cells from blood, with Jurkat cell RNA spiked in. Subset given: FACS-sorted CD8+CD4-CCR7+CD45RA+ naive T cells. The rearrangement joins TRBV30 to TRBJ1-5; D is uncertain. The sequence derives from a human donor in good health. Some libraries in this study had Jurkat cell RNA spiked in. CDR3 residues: CAWSVGQYSNQPQHF. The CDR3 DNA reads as TGTGCCTGGAGTGTAGGGCAGTATAGCAATCAGCCCCAGCATTTT.